This T cell receptor (beta chain) was sequenced for a study of cytomegalovirus exposure and HLA in healthy donors. General study results and limits: According to an earlier analysis, most TCR beta V segments yielded productive rearrangements about 87% or about 30% of the time.

The CDR3 consists of 14 residues. Per germline, CDR1 ENHRY and CDR2 SYGVKD. V was pared by 4 bases and J by 5 bases, with 9 bases between. PCR amplification relied on 60 Vbeta primers (plus 13 Jbeta primers). Profiled with immunoSEQ multiplex PCR; TCRdb holds only in-frame clones, not every one. The sample has about 84,000 clones, 63% seen once. Comment on this clone: The antigen remains undetermined.

Sequencing was done on a sample of PBMCs. This sequence joins TRBV10-3 and TRBJ1-6; D is uncertain. The origin of this receptor is a woman between 40 and 55 years old in good health and CMV-seropositive. CDR3 sequence: CAISVRQDNSPLHF. In nucleotides, the CDR3 is TGTGCCATCAGTGTTAGGCAGGATAATTCACCCCTCCACTTT.